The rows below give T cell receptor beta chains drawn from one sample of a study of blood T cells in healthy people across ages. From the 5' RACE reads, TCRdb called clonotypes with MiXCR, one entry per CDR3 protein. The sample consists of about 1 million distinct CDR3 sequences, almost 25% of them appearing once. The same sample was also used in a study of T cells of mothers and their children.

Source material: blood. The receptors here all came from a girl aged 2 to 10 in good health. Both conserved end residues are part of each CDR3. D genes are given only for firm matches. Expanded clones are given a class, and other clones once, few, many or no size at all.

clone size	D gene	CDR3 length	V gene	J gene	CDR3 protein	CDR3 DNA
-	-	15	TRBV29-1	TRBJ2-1	CSVIDPTISYNEQFF	TGCAGCGTTATCGACCCTACCATCTCCTACAATGAGCAGTTCTTC
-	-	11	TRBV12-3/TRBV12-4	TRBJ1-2	CASSLREGYTF	TGTGCCAGCAGCCTAAGGGAGGGCTACACCTTC
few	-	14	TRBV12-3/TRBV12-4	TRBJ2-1	CASSPVVTYNEQFF	TGTGCCAGTAGTCCTGTGGTGACATACAATGAGCAGTTCTTC
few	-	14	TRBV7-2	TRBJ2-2	CASSLGADTGELFF	TGTGCCAGCAGCTTAGGGGCGGACACCGGGGAGCTGTTTTTT
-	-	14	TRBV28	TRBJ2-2	CASTLSGVAGELFF	TGTGCCAGCACCCTTTCAGGGGTAGCCGGGGAGCTGTTTTTT
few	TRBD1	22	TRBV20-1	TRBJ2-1	CSARDLFAGTGGTLTSYNEQFF	TGCAGTGCTAGAGATCTCTTCGCAGGGACAGGGGGCACTTTAACCTCCTACAATGAGCAGTTCTTC
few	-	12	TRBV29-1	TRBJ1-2	CSVDAGGYGYTF	TGCAGCGTTGACGCGGGGGGCTATGGCTACACCTTC
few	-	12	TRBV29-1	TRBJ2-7	CSIGGDSYEQYF	TGCAGCATCGGCGGGGATTCCTACGAGCAGTACTTC
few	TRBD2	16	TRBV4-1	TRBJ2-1	CASSPLAGRNHNEQFF	TGCGCCAGCAGCCCATTAGCGGGAAGGAACCACAATGAGCAGTTCTTC
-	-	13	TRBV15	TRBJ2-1	CATRGRGSNEQFF	TGTGCCACCAGAGGGAGGGGGAGCAATGAGCAGTTCTTC
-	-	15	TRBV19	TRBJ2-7	CASSTPGPSRYEQYF	TGTGCCAGTAGTACCCCAGGGCCTTCTCGCTACGAGCAGTACTTC
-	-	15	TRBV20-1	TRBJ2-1	CSAIHELRPYNEQFF	TGCAGTGCTATTCACGAGCTACGCCCCTACAATGAGCAGTTCTTC
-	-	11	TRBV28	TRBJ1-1	CVSSGGQEAFF	TGTGTCAGCAGTGGCGGACAGGAAGCTTTCTTT